Sequencing of this T cell receptor beta chain was carried out in a study of blood T cell repertoires in COVID-19 (TCRdb year 2020). At the level of the whole study: Samples from collaborators originated in the United States, Italy and Spain and spanned both the acute and convalescent phases of COVID-19. The prospective study material was composed of cDNA or gDNA derived from T cells, B-cell-depleted T cells, or PBMCs. Deeply sampled blood TCRbeta repertoires from subjects exposed to, actively infected with, or recovered from COVID-19 were included in the dataset. The repertoires were released in a freely available public database meant as a resource for research on the immune response to SARS-CoV-2. Samples were obtained from the ongoing ImmuneRACE study (first 160 participants) and from 950 to 1,500 subjects provided by 6 global collaborators. Sample metadata almost always included a de-identified subject ID, COVID-19 status, age in years and sex. Where available, HLA class I and class II types were obtained from metadata supplied by the sample provider rather than from assay-based typing. Findings and caveats that apply to the study as a whole: The quantity of clinical and demographic metadata differed by source and by participant and was supplied without curation.

The table lists this clone with a few counts. What antigen it recognizes has not been identified. No per-base quality is available; no much larger clone lies one base away. TCRbeta CDR3 regions were amplified from genomic DNA using the immunoSEQ Assay, a bias-controlled multiplex PCR. Turning to the authors' computational methods: Nucleated cell counts per sample were estimated from amplification of reference gene primers within the assay. To quantify the absolute abundance of each unique TCRbeta CDR3 rearrangement, sequence reads were collapsed and filtered. For each sample, productive Simpson clonality was calculated by taking the square root of Simpson's diversity index across productive rearrangements. As stored in TCRdb, this immuneACCESS dataset retains in-frame rearrangements with V and J assigned. A fraction of the clones does not appear; measured against another copy, unresolved V genes explain less than half of the discrepancy, and the remainder lacks a known reason. V and J calls and clone size are as listed in that table; D and trimming were resolved from the DNA. Within this sample are tens of thousands of clones, with about 90% of them counted one time only. The ten largest clones add up to about 3% of the sample.

From cysteine to phenylalanine, the CDR3 is 17 amino acids long. The kept DNA is CDR3 alone, 51 bases in frame from the first base. CDR1 and CDR2 are read off the germline V gene as SGHAT and FQNNGV. The germline V and J ends show losses of 0 bases and 4 bases respectively, and no gene match explains 7 bases of the junction. Each collaborating institution followed its own protocols to collect whole blood in K2EDTA tubes. For TCRbeta analysis, collaborators shipped samples as frozen whole blood, isolated PBMCs, or DNA extracted from either of those sample types. The sequence derives from a woman between 45 and 60 years old with active or convalescent COVID-19. The material sequenced was peripheral blood. This chain joins TRBV11-2 to TRBJ2-3, with TRBD2 matching 10 junction bases. The DNA sequence follows: TGTGCCAGCAGCTTAGATGGTAGCGGGGGGCTCGCAGATACGCAGTATTTT. This encodes CASSLDGSGGLADTQYF.